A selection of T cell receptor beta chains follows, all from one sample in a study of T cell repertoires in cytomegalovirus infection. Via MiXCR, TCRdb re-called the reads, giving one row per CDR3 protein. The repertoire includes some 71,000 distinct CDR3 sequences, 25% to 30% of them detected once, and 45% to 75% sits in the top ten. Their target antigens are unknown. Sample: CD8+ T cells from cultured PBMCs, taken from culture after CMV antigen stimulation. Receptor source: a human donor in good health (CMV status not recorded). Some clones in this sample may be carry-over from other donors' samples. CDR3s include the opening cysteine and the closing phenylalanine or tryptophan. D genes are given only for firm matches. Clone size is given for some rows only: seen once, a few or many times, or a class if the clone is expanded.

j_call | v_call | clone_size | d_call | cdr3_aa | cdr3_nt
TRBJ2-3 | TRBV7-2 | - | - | CASSRGVFSTDTQYF | TGTGCCAGCAGTCGAGGGGTCTTTAGCACAGATACGCAGTATTTT
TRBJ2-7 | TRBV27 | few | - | CASSLQGLVLGYEQYF | TGTGCCAGCAGTTTACAAGGACTCGTCCTGGGCTACGAGCAGTACTTC
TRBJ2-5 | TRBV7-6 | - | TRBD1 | CASSKTGTGTPQESQYF | TGTGCCAGCAGCAAGACCGGGACAGGGACGCCCCAAGAGAGCCAGTACTTC
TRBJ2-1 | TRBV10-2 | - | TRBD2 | CASSELAGSWSSYNEQFF | TGCGCCAGCAGTGAGTTAGCGGGGTCCTGGAGCTCCTACAATGAGCAGTTCTTC
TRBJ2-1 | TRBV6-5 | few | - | CASSLDNNEQFF | TGTGCCAGCAGTTTAGATAACAATGAGCAGTTCTTC
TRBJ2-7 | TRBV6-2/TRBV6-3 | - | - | CASSYSGALYEQYF | TGTGCCAGCAGTTACTCAGGAGCCCTCTACGAGCAGTACTTC
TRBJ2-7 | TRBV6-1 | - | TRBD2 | CASRPRTSGSNEQYF | TGTGCCAGCAGACCAAGGACTAGCGGGAGTAACGAGCAGTACTTC
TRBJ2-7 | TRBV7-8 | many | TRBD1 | CASSLRGGRREQYF | TGTGCCAGCAGCTTAAGAGGGGGCCGGCGCGAGCAGTACTTC
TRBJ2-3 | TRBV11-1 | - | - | CASSLGSGSFTDTQYF | TGTGCCAGCAGCTTGGGTAGCGGTTCCTTCACAGATACGCAGTATTTT
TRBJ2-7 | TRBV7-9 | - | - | CASSGDEQYF | TGTGCCAGCAGCGGGGACGAGCAGTACTTC
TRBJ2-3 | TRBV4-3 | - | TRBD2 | CASSQDPRTSGALAQYF | TGCGCCAGCAGCCAAGACCCTCGGACTAGCGGGGCGCTCGCGCAGTATTTT
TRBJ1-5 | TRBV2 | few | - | CASTGVGQPQHF | TGTGCCAGCACGGGGGTGGGGCAGCCCCAGCATTTT
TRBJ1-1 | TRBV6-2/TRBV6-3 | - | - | CASREVRTEAFF | TGTGCCAGCAGAGAGGTACGCACTGAAGCTTTCTTT
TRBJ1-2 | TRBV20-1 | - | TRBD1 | CSARDRGIGYGYTF | TGCAGTGCGAGGGACAGGGGTATTGGCTATGGCTACACCTTC
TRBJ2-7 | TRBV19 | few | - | CASSIAVGDEQYF | TGTGCCAGTAGTATAGCAGTAGGGGACGAGCAGTACTTC
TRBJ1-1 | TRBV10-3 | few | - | CAISEPSEQAFF | TGTGCCATCAGTGAACCTTCTGAGCAAGCTTTCTTT
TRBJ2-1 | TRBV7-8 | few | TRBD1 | CASSSRTGIGAEQFF | TGTGCCAGCAGTTCTCGGACAGGGATCGGGGCTGAGCAGTTCTTC
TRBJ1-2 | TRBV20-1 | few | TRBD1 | CSARWDSRDYGYTF | TGCAGTGCCCGCTGGGACAGCCGAGACTATGGCTACACCTTC
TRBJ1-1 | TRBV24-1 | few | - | CATSGKGNTEAFF | TGTGCCACCAGTGGCAAGGGGAACACTGAAGCTTTCTTT
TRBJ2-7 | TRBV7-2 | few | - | CASSLPPWEVAYEQYF | TGTGCCAGCAGCTTACCCCCATGGGAGGTCGCCTACGAGCAGTACTTC
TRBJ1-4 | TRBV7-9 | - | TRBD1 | CASILYRDREGEKLFF | TGTGCCAGCATCCTTTACCGGGACAGGGAAGGGGAAAAACTGTTTTTT
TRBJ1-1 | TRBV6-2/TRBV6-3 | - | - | CASSPGTPNTEAFF | TGTGCCAGCAGTCCCGGGACCCCGAACACTGAAGCTTTCTTT
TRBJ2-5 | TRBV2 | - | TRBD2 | CASMAGEWETEYF | TGTGCCAGCATGGCGGGGGAATGGGAGACCGAGTACTTC
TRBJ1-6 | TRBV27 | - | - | CASSLHFNSPLHF | TGTGCCAGCAGTTTACACTTCAATTCACCCCTCCACTTT
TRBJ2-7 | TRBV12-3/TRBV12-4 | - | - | CASSLWSTSAEQYF | TGTGCCAGCAGTTTATGGAGCACTTCGGCCGAGCAGTACTTC
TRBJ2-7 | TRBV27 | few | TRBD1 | CASASLQGARLYEQYF | TGTGCCAGCGCGTCTTTACAGGGGGCAAGATTATACGAGCAGTACTTC
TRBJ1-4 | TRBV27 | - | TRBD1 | CASSPLGQGNGKLFF | TGTGCCAGCAGTCCCTTGGGACAGGGAAATGGAAAACTGTTTTTT
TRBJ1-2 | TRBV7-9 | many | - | CASSLGVMNGYTF | TGTGCCAGCAGCTTAGGGGTAATGAATGGCTACACCTTC
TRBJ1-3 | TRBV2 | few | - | CASIPDGENTIYF | TGTGCCAGCATTCCGGACGGGGAGAACACCATATATTTT
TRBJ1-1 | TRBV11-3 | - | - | CASSWPGVRTEAFF | TGTGCCAGCAGCTGGCCGGGGGTACGGACTGAAGCTTTCTTT
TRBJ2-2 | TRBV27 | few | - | CASSLYRSVDTGELFF | TGTGCCAGCAGTTTATACAGGTCCGTGGACACCGGGGAGCTGTTTTTT
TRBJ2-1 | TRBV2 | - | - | CASSESGRYNEQFF | TGTGCCAGCAGCGAAAGCGGTAGATACAATGAGCAGTTCTTC
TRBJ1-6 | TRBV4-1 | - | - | CASSQEPPGGAYSPLHF | TGCGCCAGCAGCCAAGAACCTCCCGGGGGAGCGTATTCACCCCTCCACTTT
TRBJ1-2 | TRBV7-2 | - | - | CASSLEIGNGYTF | TGTGCCAGCAGCTTAGAGATAGGGAATGGCTACACCTTC
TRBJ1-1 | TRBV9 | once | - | CASSAMGNTEAFF | TGTGCCAGCAGCGCCATGGGAAACACTGAAGCTTTCTTT
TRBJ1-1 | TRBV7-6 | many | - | CASSLSFRAATDTEAFF | TGTGCCAGCAGCTTAAGTTTCCGGGCAGCCACGGACACTGAAGCTTTCTTT
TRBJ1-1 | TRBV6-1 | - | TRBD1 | CASRQTGGASRPFF | TGTGCCAGCAGACAGACAGGGGGCGCGTCCAGGCCTTTCTTT
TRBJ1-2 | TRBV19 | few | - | CASSIDRGANYGYTF | TGTGCCAGTAGTATAGACCGGGGCGCGAACTATGGCTACACCTTC
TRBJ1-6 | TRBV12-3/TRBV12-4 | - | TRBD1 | CASSTGTGDSPLHF | TGTGCCAGCAGCACCGGGACAGGGGATTCACCCCTCCACTTT
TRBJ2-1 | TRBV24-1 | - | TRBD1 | CATSDLQGATYNEQFF | TGTGCCACCAGTGATTTGCAGGGGGCAACGTACAATGAGCAGTTCTTC
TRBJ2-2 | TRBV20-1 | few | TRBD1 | CSARRTGVGTGELFF | TGCAGTGCCCGGAGGACAGGGGTCGGCACCGGGGAGCTGTTTTTT
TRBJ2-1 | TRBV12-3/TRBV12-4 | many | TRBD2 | CASRATAGESNEQFF | TGTGCCAGCAGGGCCACAGCGGGAGAAAGTAATGAGCAGTTCTTC
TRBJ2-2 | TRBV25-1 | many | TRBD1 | CASTNRGPTGELFF | TGTGCCAGCACTAACAGGGGGCCAACCGGGGAGCTGTTTTTT
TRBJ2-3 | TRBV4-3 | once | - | CASSQDRRGRVGDTQYF | TGCGCCAGCAGCCAAGATCGAAGGGGTAGGGTGGGAGATACGCAGTATTTT
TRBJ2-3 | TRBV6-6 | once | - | CASSYYRPGTSTDTQYF | TGTGCCAGCAGTTACTATAGACCGGGAACTAGCACAGATACGCAGTATTTT
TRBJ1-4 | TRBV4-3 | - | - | CASSQEGFVTTNEKLFF | TGCGCCAGCAGCCAAGAAGGCTTCGTTACAACTAATGAAAAACTGTTTTTT
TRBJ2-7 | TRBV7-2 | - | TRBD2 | CASSAPGGGYSGRPQYEQYF | TGTGCCAGCAGCGCGCCGGGGGGGGGATATAGCGGGAGGCCCCAGTACGAGCAGTACTTC
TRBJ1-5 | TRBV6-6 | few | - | CASSYAHSNQPQHF | TGTGCCAGCAGTTATGCACATAGCAATCAGCCCCAGCATTTT
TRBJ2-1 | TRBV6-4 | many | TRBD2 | CASSEDGTSGGLYNEQFF | TGTGCCAGCAGTGAGGATGGGACTAGCGGGGGGCTATACAATGAGCAGTTCTTC
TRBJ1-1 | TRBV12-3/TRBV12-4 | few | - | CASSIPTGVTPNTEAFF | TGTGCCAGCAGTATACCGACAGGCGTGACCCCCAACACTGAAGCTTTCTTT
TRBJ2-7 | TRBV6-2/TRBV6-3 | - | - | CASNPRVLSSYEQYF | TGTGCCAGCAATCCCAGGGTCCTGAGCTCCTACGAGCAGTACTTC
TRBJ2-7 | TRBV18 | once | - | CASSLDYSHEQYF | TGTGCCAGCTCACTGGACTATAGCCACGAGCAGTACTTC
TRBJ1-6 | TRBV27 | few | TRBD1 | CASRLAGTGVSPLHF | TGTGCCAGCAGATTAGCCGGGACAGGGGTTTCACCCCTCCACTTT
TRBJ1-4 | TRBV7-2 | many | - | CASSFGGNNEKLFF | TGTGCCAGCAGCTTTGGTGGGAATAATGAAAAACTGTTTTTT
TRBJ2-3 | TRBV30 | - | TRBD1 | CAWSEGAGTSDTQYF | TGTGCCTGGAGCGAGGGGGCAGGGACATCAGATACGCAGTATTTT
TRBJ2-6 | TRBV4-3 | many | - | CASSQEWRGSSLGANVLTF | TGCGCCAGCAGCCAAGAATGGCGGGGTTCAAGTTTAGGGGCCAACGTCCTGACTTTC
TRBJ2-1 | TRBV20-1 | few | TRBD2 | CSARAERGRSQFF | TGCAGTGCTAGAGCGGAGCGGGGGCGGAGTCAGTTCTTC
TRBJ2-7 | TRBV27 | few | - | CASSFSAQGGYEQYF | TGTGCCAGCAGTTTTTCAGCTCAGGGTGGATACGAGCAGTACTTC
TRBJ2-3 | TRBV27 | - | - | CASRGLVGARDTQYF | TGTGCCAGCAGGGGGCTGGTGGGGGCCCGGGATACGCAGTATTTT
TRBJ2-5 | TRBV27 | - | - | CASSAKLRQETQYF | TGTGCCAGCAGCGCTAAGCTACGGCAAGAGACCCAGTACTTC